The sequence of this T cell receptor (beta chain) was determined in a study of control samples from healthy donors and cancer patients. TCRdb's copy holds only in-frame clones and misses some; the assay was immunoSEQ multiplex PCR. Among roughly 52,000 clones listed, 95% to 97% were seen once. V was trimmed by 7 bases and J by 7 bases, leaving 10 bases between them. From germline, CDR1 is MDHEN and CDR2 SYDVKM. The CDR3 covers 12 residues. This chain links TRBV28 with TRBJ2-2, with D maybe TRBD2 (5 bases). Specimen: blood. This sequence originates from a woman younger than 45 in good health. CDR3 sequence (DNA): TGTGCCAGCAAAATGGGAGTCGGGGAGCTGTTTTTT. Its translation is CASKMGVGELFF.